The subject of this entry is one TCR beta chain. Losses at the gene ends were 4 bases for V and 1 base for J; bases not matched to a gene: 8. CDR1 is MGHRA, CDR2 YSYEKL, per germline. This CDR3 region has 17 residues. The data derive from a study of T cell changes during pregnancy in multiple sclerosis. Assay used: immunoSEQ multiplex PCR; TCRdb lists only in-frame clones, some missing. The sample includes about 84,000 clones, approximately 94% seen only once; the top ten take 2% to 2.5%. The sequencing used peripheral blood, collected in the third trimester of pregnancy. The origin of this receptor is a female donor with multiple sclerosis, enrolled in a pregnancy study. This rearrangement joins TRBV4-1 to TRBJ2-7; 12 bases are shared with TRBD2. CDR3 protein: CASSPWTSGVDSYEQYF. The CDR3 nucleotides read TGCGCCAGCAGCCCCTGGACTAGCGGGGTTGATTCCTACGAGCAGTACTTC.